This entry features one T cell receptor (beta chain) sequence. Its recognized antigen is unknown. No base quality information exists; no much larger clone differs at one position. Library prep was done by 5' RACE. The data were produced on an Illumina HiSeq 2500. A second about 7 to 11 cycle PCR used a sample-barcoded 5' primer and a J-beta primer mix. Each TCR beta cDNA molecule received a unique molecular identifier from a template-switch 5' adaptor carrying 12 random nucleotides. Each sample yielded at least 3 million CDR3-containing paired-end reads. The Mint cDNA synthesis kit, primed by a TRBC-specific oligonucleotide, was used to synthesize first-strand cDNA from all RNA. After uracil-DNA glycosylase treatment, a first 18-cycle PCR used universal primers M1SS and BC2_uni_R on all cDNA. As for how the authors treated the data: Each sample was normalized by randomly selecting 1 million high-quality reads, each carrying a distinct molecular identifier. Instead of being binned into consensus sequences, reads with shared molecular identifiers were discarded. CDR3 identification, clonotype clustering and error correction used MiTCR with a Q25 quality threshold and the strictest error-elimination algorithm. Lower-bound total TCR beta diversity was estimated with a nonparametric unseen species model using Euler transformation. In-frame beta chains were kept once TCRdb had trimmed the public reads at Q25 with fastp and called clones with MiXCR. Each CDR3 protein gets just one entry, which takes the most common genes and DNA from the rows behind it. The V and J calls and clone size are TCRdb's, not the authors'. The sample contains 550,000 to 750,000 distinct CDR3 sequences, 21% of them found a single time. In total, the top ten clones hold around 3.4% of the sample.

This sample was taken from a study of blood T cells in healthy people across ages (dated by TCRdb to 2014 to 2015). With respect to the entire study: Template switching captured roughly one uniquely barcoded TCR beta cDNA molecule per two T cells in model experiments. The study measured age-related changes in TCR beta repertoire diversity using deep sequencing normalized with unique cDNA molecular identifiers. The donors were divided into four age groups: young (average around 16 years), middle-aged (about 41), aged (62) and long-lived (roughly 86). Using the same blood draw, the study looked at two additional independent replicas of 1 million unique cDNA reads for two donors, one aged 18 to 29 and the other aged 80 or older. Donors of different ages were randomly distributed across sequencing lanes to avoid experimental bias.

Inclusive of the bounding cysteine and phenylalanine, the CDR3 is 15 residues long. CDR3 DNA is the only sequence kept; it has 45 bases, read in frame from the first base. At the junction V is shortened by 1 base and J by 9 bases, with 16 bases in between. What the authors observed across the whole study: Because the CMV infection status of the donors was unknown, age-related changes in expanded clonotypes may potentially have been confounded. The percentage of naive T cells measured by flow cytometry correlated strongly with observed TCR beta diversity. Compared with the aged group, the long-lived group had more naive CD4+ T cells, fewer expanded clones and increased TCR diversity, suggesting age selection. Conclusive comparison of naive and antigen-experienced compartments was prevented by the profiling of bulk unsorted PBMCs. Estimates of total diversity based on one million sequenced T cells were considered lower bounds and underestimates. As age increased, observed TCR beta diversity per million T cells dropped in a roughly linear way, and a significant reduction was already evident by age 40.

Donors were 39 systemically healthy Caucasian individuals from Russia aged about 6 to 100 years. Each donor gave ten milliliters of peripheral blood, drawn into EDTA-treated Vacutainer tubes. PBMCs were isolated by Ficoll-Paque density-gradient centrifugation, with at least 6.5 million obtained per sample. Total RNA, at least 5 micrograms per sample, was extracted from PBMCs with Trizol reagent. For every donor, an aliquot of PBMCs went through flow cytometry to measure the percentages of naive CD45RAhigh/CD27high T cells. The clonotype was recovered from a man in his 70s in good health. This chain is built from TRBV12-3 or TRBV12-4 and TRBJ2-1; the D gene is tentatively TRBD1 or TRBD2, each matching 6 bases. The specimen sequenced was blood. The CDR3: CASSLGTGLRGEQFF. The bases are TGTGCCAGCAGTTTAGGTACAGGGTTGCGGGGTGAGCAGTTCTTC.